These T cell receptor beta chains were read from a single sample in a study of CD8 T cells in ankylosing spondylitis. Each CDR3 protein gets one entry after TCRdb re-called the 5' RACE reads with MiXCR. The sample includes tens of thousands of distinct CDR3 sequences, around 8.3% of them seen just once. Specimen: blood, either unsorted or a sorted T cell fraction (not recorded which). The receptor set was obtained from a male donor with ankylosing spondylitis. Both conserved end residues are part of each CDR3. A D gene is named only where the DNA matches it firmly. Size values are once, few and many counts, or a class for expanded clones, and some rows have none.

v_gene: TRBV29-1
d_gene: TRBD2
j_gene: TRBJ2-1
abundance: many
CDR3aa: CSHLSGSSYNEQFF
CDR3nt: TGCAGCCACCTTAGCGGGAGCTCCTACAATGAGCAGTTCTTC

v_gene: TRBV12-3/TRBV12-4
d_gene: NA
j_gene: TRBJ1-1
abundance: many
CDR3aa: CASSFQGRNTEAFF
CDR3nt: TGTGCCAGCAGTTTCCAGGGGCGGAACACTGAAGCTTTCTTT

v_gene: TRBV7-9
d_gene: NA
j_gene: TRBJ2-3
abundance: NA
CDR3aa: CAGGITDTQYF
CDR3nt: TGTGCCGGAGGTATCACAGATACGCAGTATTTT

v_gene: TRBV5-6
d_gene: NA
j_gene: TRBJ1-1
abundance: few
CDR3aa: CASSLGPEQTMNTEAFF
CDR3nt: TGTGCCAGCAGCTTGGGACCTGAGCAGACCATGAACACTGAAGCTTTCTTT

v_gene: TRBV12-3/TRBV12-4
d_gene: NA
j_gene: TRBJ2-2
abundance: many
CDR3aa: CASSFRRRLGNTGELFF
CDR3nt: TGTGCCAGCAGTTTTCGGCGCAGGTTGGGGAACACCGGGGAGCTGTTTTTT

v_gene: TRBV29-1
d_gene: NA
j_gene: TRBJ2-2
abundance: many
CDR3aa: CSVETGAPWTGELFF
CDR3nt: TGCAGCGTTGAAACGGGGGCCCCTTGGACCGGGGAGCTGTTTTTT

v_gene: TRBV20-1
d_gene: TRBD2
j_gene: TRBJ2-1
abundance: once
CDR3aa: CSARDGLAESYNEQFF
CDR3nt: TGCAGTGCTAGAGATGGGCTAGCGGAATCCTACAATGAGCAGTTCTTC

v_gene: TRBV6-6
d_gene: NA
j_gene: TRBJ2-3
abundance: few
CDR3aa: CASARHYTDTQYF
CDR3nt: TGTGCCAGCGCCAGACATTACACAGATACGCAGTATTTT

v_gene: TRBV11-2
d_gene: NA
j_gene: TRBJ1-1
abundance: many
CDR3aa: CASSSIGMAEAFF
CDR3nt: TGTGCCAGCAGCTCCATCGGTATGGCTGAAGCTTTCTTT

v_gene: TRBV27
d_gene: NA
j_gene: TRBJ1-3
abundance: NA
CDR3aa: CASSPTPRGFRNTIYF
CDR3nt: TGTGCCAGCAGTCCAACCCCACGAGGATTTCGAAACACCATATATTTT

v_gene: TRBV4-2
d_gene: NA
j_gene: TRBJ2-6
abundance: many
CDR3aa: CASSQDQDSGANVLTF
CDR3nt: TGTGCCAGCAGCCAAGATCAGGACTCTGGGGCCAACGTCCTGACTTTC

v_gene: TRBV27
d_gene: TRBD1
j_gene: TRBJ1-5
abundance: NA
CDR3aa: CASSPSQGESNQPQHF
CDR3nt: TGTGCCAGCAGTCCAAGCCAGGGGGAAAGCAATCAGCCCCAGCATTTT

v_gene: TRBV3-1
d_gene: NA
j_gene: TRBJ2-6
abundance: few
CDR3aa: CASSPDMDSGANVLTF
CDR3nt: TGTGCCAGCAGCCCGGACATGGACTCTGGGGCCAACGTCCTGACTTTC

v_gene: TRBV6-4
d_gene: TRBD1
j_gene: TRBJ2-5
abundance: few
CDR3aa: CASSDPGQGARETQYF
CDR3nt: TGTGCCAGCAGTGACCCTGGACAGGGGGCGCGGGAGACCCAGTACTTC

v_gene: TRBV7-9
d_gene: NA
j_gene: TRBJ2-3
abundance: NA
CDR3aa: CASSLERAGGTDTQYF
CDR3nt: TGTGCCAGCAGCTTAGAGCGAGCGGGCGGCACAGATACGCAGTATTTT

v_gene: TRBV5-1
d_gene: NA
j_gene: TRBJ2-3
abundance: NA
CDR3aa: CASSFSRSHWPTDTQYF
CDR3nt: TGCGCCAGCAGCTTTTCCAGGTCCCATTGGCCCACAGATACGCAGTATTTT

v_gene: TRBV12-3/TRBV12-4
d_gene: NA
j_gene: TRBJ2-1
abundance: few
CDR3aa: CASSLDSNYNEQFF
CDR3nt: TGTGCCAGCAGTTTGGATAGTAACTACAATGAGCAGTTCTTC

v_gene: TRBV5-4
d_gene: NA
j_gene: TRBJ2-2
abundance: many
CDR3aa: CASSSGTSFAGELFF
CDR3nt: TGTGCCAGCAGCTCCGGGACTTCCTTCGCCGGGGAGCTGTTTTTT

v_gene: TRBV5-1
d_gene: TRBD2
j_gene: TRBJ2-4
abundance: NA
CDR3aa: CASSSSGTSGWNIQYF
CDR3nt: TGCGCCAGCAGCTCGTCCGGGACTAGCGGGTGGAACATTCAGTACTTC

v_gene: TRBV11-2
d_gene: NA
j_gene: TRBJ1-6
abundance: many
CDR3aa: CASSLLEVYSPLHF
CDR3nt: TGTGCCAGCAGCTTATTAGAGGTTTATTCACCCCTCCACTTT

v_gene: TRBV19
d_gene: NA
j_gene: TRBJ1-2
abundance: few
CDR3aa: CASSMGTWEYYGYTF
CDR3nt: TGTGCCAGTAGTATGGGGACGTGGGAGTACTATGGCTACACCTTC

v_gene: TRBV7-9
d_gene: NA
j_gene: TRBJ1-2
abundance: NA
CDR3aa: CASSVTQITPLYGYTF
CDR3nt: TGTGCCAGCAGCGTCACCCAAATCACCCCCCTCTATGGCTACACCTTC

v_gene: TRBV7-2
d_gene: NA
j_gene: TRBJ1-2
abundance: few
CDR3aa: CASSLWGEDGYTF
CDR3nt: TGTGCCAGCAGCTTATGGGGCGAGGATGGCTACACCTTC

v_gene: TRBV27
d_gene: NA
j_gene: TRBJ1-2
abundance: many
CDR3aa: CASSKDRNYGYTF
CDR3nt: TGTGCCAGCAGTAAGGACCGAAACTATGGCTACACCTTC

v_gene: TRBV7-7
d_gene: NA
j_gene: TRBJ2-5
abundance: many
CDR3aa: CASSLGGGGQETQYF
CDR3nt: TGTGCCAGCAGCTTAGGTGGAGGGGGTCAAGAGACCCAGTACTTC

v_gene: TRBV13
d_gene: TRBD2
j_gene: TRBJ2-1
abundance: many
CDR3aa: CASSPGTSGSQEQFF
CDR3nt: TGTGCCAGCAGCCCCGGGACTAGCGGGAGTCAGGAGCAGTTCTTC

v_gene: TRBV4-2
d_gene: TRBD1
j_gene: TRBJ2-5
abundance: many
CDR3aa: CASSQGQEGETQYF
CDR3nt: TGTGCCAGCAGCCAGGGACAGGAGGGGGAGACCCAGTACTTC

v_gene: TRBV13
d_gene: NA
j_gene: TRBJ2-7
abundance: few
CDR3aa: CASSSHAGQRRYEQYF
CDR3nt: TGTGCCAGCAGCTCCCATGCAGGCCAAAGGCGCTACGAGCAGTACTTC

v_gene: TRBV6-4
d_gene: NA
j_gene: TRBJ1-2
abundance: NA
CDR3aa: CASSETGYDYGYTF
CDR3nt: TGTGCCAGCAGTGAAACAGGCTACGACTATGGCTACACCTTC

v_gene: TRBV27
d_gene: NA
j_gene: TRBJ1-1
abundance: many
CDR3aa: CASSLSIGSTPWAFF
CDR3nt: TGTGCCAGCAGTTTATCGATAGGGTCCACCCCTTGGGCTTTCTTT

v_gene: TRBV27
d_gene: TRBD2
j_gene: TRBJ2-2
abundance: NA
CDR3aa: CASSSGTSGAGELFF
CDR3nt: TGTGCCAGCAGTTCCGGGACTAGCGGGGCCGGGGAGCTGTTTTTT

v_gene: TRBV15
d_gene: NA
j_gene: TRBJ1-2
abundance: many
CDR3aa: CATSPSAGLLGYGYTF
CDR3nt: TGTGCCACCAGTCCTTCGGCAGGGCTTTTAGGCTATGGCTACACCTTC

v_gene: TRBV5-1
d_gene: TRBD1
j_gene: TRBJ1-1
abundance: many
CDR3aa: CASNVNGPDRGYTEAFF
CDR3nt: TGCGCCAGCAACGTTAATGGACCCGACAGGGGTTACACTGAAGCTTTCTTT

v_gene: TRBV12-3/TRBV12-4
d_gene: NA
j_gene: TRBJ2-1
abundance: many
CDR3aa: CASWSAPNNEQFF
CDR3nt: TGTGCCAGCTGGTCAGCACCAAACAATGAGCAGTTCTTC

v_gene: TRBV20-1
d_gene: NA
j_gene: TRBJ2-1
abundance: few
CDR3aa: CSAPLGWEFSNEQFF
CDR3nt: TGCAGTGCCCCCCTGGGGTGGGAGTTCTCCAATGAGCAGTTCTTC

v_gene: TRBV29-1
d_gene: TRBD2
j_gene: TRBJ2-7
abundance: many
CDR3aa: CSVEGLAVPYEQYF
CDR3nt: TGCAGCGTCGAAGGACTAGCGGTCCCCTACGAGCAGTACTTC

v_gene: TRBV28
d_gene: TRBD2
j_gene: TRBJ2-3
abundance: many
CDR3aa: CASKPSGSGADTQYF
CDR3nt: TGTGCCAGCAAACCTAGCGGGAGTGGGGCAGATACGCAGTATTTT

v_gene: TRBV24-1
d_gene: NA
j_gene: TRBJ2-2
abundance: many
CDR3aa: CATSDLRDTNTGELFF
CDR3nt: TGTGCCACCAGTGATCTGCGGGACACGAACACCGGGGAGCTGTTTTTT

v_gene: TRBV7-9
d_gene: NA
j_gene: TRBJ2-7
abundance: NA
CDR3aa: CASSMGQAAYEQYF
CDR3nt: TGTGCCAGCAGCATGGGTCAAGCCGCCTACGAGCAGTACTTC

v_gene: TRBV4-1
d_gene: NA
j_gene: TRBJ1-5
abundance: many
CDR3aa: CASSQEQGGNQPQHF
CDR3nt: TGCGCCAGCAGCCAAGAACAGGGAGGCAATCAGCCCCAGCATTTT

v_gene: TRBV2
d_gene: NA
j_gene: TRBJ2-4
abundance: few
CDR3aa: CASSEAQTDPPKNIQYF
CDR3nt: TGTGCCAGCAGTGAAGCGCAAACAGATCCACCCAAAAACATTCAGTACTTC

v_gene: TRBV7-9
d_gene: NA
j_gene: TRBJ2-1
abundance: few
CDR3aa: CASSLGGTPSSYNEQFF
CDR3nt: TGTGCCAGCAGCTTAGGGGGGACGCCGAGCTCCTACAATGAGCAGTTCTTC

v_gene: TRBV9
d_gene: NA
j_gene: TRBJ1-1
abundance: few
CDR3aa: CASSRDLGDTEAFF
CDR3nt: TGTGCCAGCAGCCGGGACCTTGGGGACACTGAAGCTTTCTTT

v_gene: TRBV5-5
d_gene: NA
j_gene: TRBJ1-4
abundance: few
CDR3aa: CASSAGRINEKLFF
CDR3nt: TGTGCCAGCAGCGCGGGACGGATTAATGAAAAACTGTTTTTT

v_gene: TRBV7-2
d_gene: NA
j_gene: TRBJ2-2
abundance: many
CDR3aa: CASSLLTRTGELFF
CDR3nt: TGTGCCAGCAGCTTACTGACGAGGACCGGGGAGCTGTTTTTT

v_gene: TRBV11-2
d_gene: NA
j_gene: TRBJ2-7
abundance: NA
CDR3aa: CASSAWDKTGYEQYF
CDR3nt: TGTGCCAGCAGCGCCTGGGACAAAACGGGCTACGAGCAGTACTTC

v_gene: TRBV3-1
d_gene: NA
j_gene: TRBJ2-2
abundance: many
CDR3aa: CASSHLTGELFF
CDR3nt: TGTGCCAGCAGCCACCTCACCGGGGAGCTGTTTTTT

v_gene: TRBV4-1
d_gene: NA
j_gene: TRBJ1-5
abundance: few
CDR3aa: CASSQDWTYSNQPQHF
CDR3nt: TGCGCCAGCAGCCAAGACTGGACGTATAGCAATCAGCCCCAGCATTTT

v_gene: TRBV27
d_gene: TRBD1
j_gene: TRBJ2-1
abundance: many
CDR3aa: CASAIGQGEGINEQFF
CDR3nt: TGTGCCAGCGCCATAGGACAGGGAGAGGGCATCAATGAGCAGTTCTTC

v_gene: TRBV19
d_gene: NA
j_gene: TRBJ1-1
abundance: few
CDR3aa: CASSTLGSANTEAFF
CDR3nt: TGTGCCAGTAGTACCCTAGGGTCAGCGAACACTGAAGCTTTCTTT

v_gene: TRBV12-5
d_gene: NA
j_gene: TRBJ1-4
abundance: many
CDR3aa: CASGLFGTNEKLFF
CDR3nt: TGTGCTAGTGGTTTGTTTGGCACTAATGAAAAACTGTTTTTT

v_gene: TRBV28
d_gene: TRBD2
j_gene: TRBJ2-3
abundance: NA
CDR3aa: CASNDSGRAMVLYTDTQYF
CDR3nt: TGTGCCAGCAACGATAGCGGGAGGGCCATGGTTTTATATACAGATACGCAGTATTTT

v_gene: TRBV11-2
d_gene: NA
j_gene: TRBJ2-7
abundance: NA
CDR3aa: CASSLIPRYPMVGEQYF
CDR3nt: TGTGCCAGCAGCTTAATTCCTAGGTACCCCATGGTGGGGGAGCAGTACTTC

v_gene: TRBV7-9
d_gene: NA
j_gene: TRBJ2-1
abundance: few
CDR3aa: CASSLEYHNNEQFF
CDR3nt: TGTGCCAGCAGCTTAGAGTATCATAACAATGAGCAGTTCTTC

v_gene: TRBV27
d_gene: NA
j_gene: TRBJ1-6
abundance: many
CDR3aa: CASSLARNSPLHF
CDR3nt: TGTGCCAGCAGTTTGGCGAGGAATTCACCCCTCCACTTT

v_gene: TRBV27
d_gene: TRBD2
j_gene: TRBJ2-3
abundance: few
CDR3aa: CASRSEREDLTDTQYF
CDR3nt: TGTGCCAGCAGAAGTGAGCGGGAGGATCTCACAGATACGCAGTATTTT

v_gene: TRBV10-3
d_gene: TRBD2
j_gene: TRBJ2-1
abundance: many
CDR3aa: CAISGGLASYNEQFF
CDR3nt: TGTGCCATCAGTGGGGGACTAGCCTCCTACAATGAGCAGTTCTTC

v_gene: TRBV9
d_gene: TRBD2
j_gene: TRBJ2-1
abundance: NA
CDR3aa: CASSVEVAGGTAYNEQFF
CDR3nt: TGTGCCAGCAGCGTAGAGGTAGCGGGAGGGACGGCCTACAATGAGCAGTTCTTC

v_gene: TRBV12-3/TRBV12-4
d_gene: TRBD2
j_gene: TRBJ2-4
abundance: many
CDR3aa: CASSLQASGDIQYF
CDR3nt: TGTGCCAGCAGTTTGCAGGCTAGCGGGGACATTCAGTACTTC

v_gene: TRBV7-9
d_gene: NA
j_gene: TRBJ2-5
abundance: many
CDR3aa: CASSLAASLETQYF
CDR3nt: TGTGCCAGCAGCTTAGCAGCGTCCCTAGAGACCCAGTACTTC